This T cell receptor beta chain was sequenced in a study of T cell responses to AZD1222 COVID-19 vaccine. The study, taken as a whole, reports: Repertoires were collected only later (after the peak T cell response had occurred). A reported finding is that nearly half of spike-specific TCRs target unmutated variant regions. Baseline serostatus was positive in only 5 to 7 AZD1222 recipients. Across spike, vaccine-associated CD4 TCRs were found, dominant at 160-218 and 743-854.

Germline V gene lookup returns CDR1 SNHLY and CDR2 FYNNEI. The V and J ends lost 1 base and 4 bases respectively, with 8 bases between them. CDR3 size: 15 residues. Measured with immunoSEQ multiplex PCR; TCRdb has only the in-frame clones, and not every one. The data hold around 78,000 clones, with roughly 90% observed a single time. About this clone: The antigen remains unidentified.

The chain couples TRBV2 to TRBJ1-6; D is undetermined. Sequencing used peripheral blood, obtained 28 days after the second AZD1222 dose. This TCR was recovered from an adult who received the AZD1222 COVID-19 vaccine. CDR3 protein: CASSEEGLYNSPLHF. CDR3 DNA: TGTGCCAGCAGTGAAGAAGGACTGTATAATTCACCCCTCCACTTT.